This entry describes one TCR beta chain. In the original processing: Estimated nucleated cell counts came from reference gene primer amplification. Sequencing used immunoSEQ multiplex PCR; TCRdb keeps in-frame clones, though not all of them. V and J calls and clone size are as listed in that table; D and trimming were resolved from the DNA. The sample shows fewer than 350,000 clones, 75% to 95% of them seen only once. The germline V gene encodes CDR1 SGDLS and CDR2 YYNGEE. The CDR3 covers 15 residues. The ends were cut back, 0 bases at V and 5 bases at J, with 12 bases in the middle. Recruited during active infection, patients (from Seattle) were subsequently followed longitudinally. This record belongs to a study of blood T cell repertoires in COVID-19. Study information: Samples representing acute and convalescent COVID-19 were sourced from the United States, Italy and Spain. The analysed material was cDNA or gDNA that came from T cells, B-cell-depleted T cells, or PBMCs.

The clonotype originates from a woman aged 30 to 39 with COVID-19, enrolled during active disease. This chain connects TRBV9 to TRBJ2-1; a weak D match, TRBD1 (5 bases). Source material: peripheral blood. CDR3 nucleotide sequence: TGTGCCAGCAGCGTAGAGGGGTGGCAGAACAATGAGCAGTTCTTC. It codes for CASSVEGWQNNEQFF.